Presented here are 9 T cell receptor beta chains from one specimen sequenced in a study of blood T cell repertoires in COVID-19. Sequenced by immunoSEQ multiplex PCR; TCRdb stores in-frame clones only, minus some. This table has 50,000 to 55,000 clones, approximately 83% appearing once. Input material: peripheral blood. The receptors come from a man older than 75 with COVID-19, enrolled during active disease.

In this sample, this clone turned up a few times. The V call is TRBV14, the J call TRBJ1-1; a possible D gene is TRBD1 (6 bases). The CDR3 is 16 amino acids. V was trimmed by 2 bases and J by 3 bases, leaving 16 bases between them. Germline V lookup: CDR1 SGHDN, CDR2 FVKESK. CDR3 in DNA: TGTGCCAGCAGCCAAAGGGAGGGAAGGGGGTACACTGAAGCTTTCTTT. This codes for CASSQREGRGYTEAFF.

V usage is TRBV6-2 or TRBV6-3 and J usage is TRBJ1-2; D is possibly TRBD1 (6 bases). The CDR3 runs to 15 residues. CDR1 is MNHEY, CDR2 SVGEGT, per germline. V lost 2 bases and J 7 bases, leaving 17 bases between the germline ends. CDR3 residues: CASSYPRGGALGYTF. CDR3 in DNA: TGTGCCAGCAGTTACCCCCGGGGGGGGGCGCTTGGCTACACCTTC.

The gene calls are TRBV19 and TRBJ2-3; 10 bases fit TRBD1. CDR3 length equals 14 residues. With V trimmed by 6 bases and J by 1 base, 1 base remained unmatched. CDR1 and CDR2 (germline): LNHDA, SQIVND (reference sequence). CDR3 amino acids: CASRTGGRTDTQYF. In DNA, the CDR3 is TGTGCCAGTAGGACAGGGGGCCGCACAGATACGCAGTATTTT.

This chain connects TRBV27 to TRBJ2-5; maybe TRBD1 (5 bases). The germline CDR1 and CDR2 sequences are MNHEY and SMNVEV (reference sequence). The CDR3 runs 15 residues. V lost 4 bases, J lost 5 bases, and 17 bases lay in between. The CDR3 sequence is CASSSPGRAGETQYF. The CDR3 DNA sequence: TGTGCCAGCAGTTCCCCCGGCAGGGCTGGGGAGACCCAGTACTTC.

The V and J genes are TRBV12-3 or TRBV12-4 and TRBJ1-5; D unclear. Between the trimmed V and J ends, which lost 1 base and 5 bases, there was a span of 6 bases. The CDR3 consists of 13 residues. CDR3 amino acids: CASSLVADQPQHF. The CDR3 DNA reads TGTGCCAGCAGTTTAGTGGCAGATCAGCCCCAGCATTTT.

V and J are TRBV10-3 and TRBJ2-5; no clear D gene. The CDR3 contains 12 residues. Germline lookup yields CDR1 ENHRY and CDR2 SYGVKD. Trimming left V 4 bases short and J 1 base short, with 4 bases between. Here the CDR3 DNA reads TGTGCCATCAGTGCCCGCCAAGAGACCCAGTACTTC. Amino acids: CAISARQETQYF.

V is TRBV7-2 and J is TRBJ2-3; 7 nucleotides match TRBD2. The CDR3 has 15 amino acids. V dropped 5 bases and J dropped 7; count of bases not matched to a gene: 12. The germline V gene has CDR1 SGHTA and CDR2 FQGNSA. CDR3 nucleotide sequence: TGTGCCAGCAGCCTCCGTTGGGAGCGGGGCAATACGCAGTATTTT. It specifies CASSLRWERGNTQYF.

CDR3 coding DNA: TGTGCCAGCAGCTTCCCGGGTCCCAATGAGCAGTTCTTC. As protein: CASSFPGPNEQFF. The chain carries TRBV5-4 and TRBJ2-1; the D is unclear. Trimming pared 2 bases from V and 6 bases from J, leaving 9 bases between. This CDR3 has 13 residues. Germline loops: CDR1 SGHNT, CDR2 YYREEE (reference sequence).

The chain carries TRBV5-1 and TRBJ2-3; TRBD1 matches at 8 bases. The germline gives CDR1 SGHRS, CDR2 YFSETQ. J gave up 4 bases and V 2 bases, and 6 bases lay outside the gene matches. The CDR3 consists of 15 residues. CDR3 loop: CASSFVRGPADTQYF. The CDR3 nucleotides read TGCGCCAGCAGCTTCGTCAGGGGGCCGGCAGATACGCAGTATTTT.